This section outlines one T cell receptor (beta chain) sequence together with its context. The CDR3 contains 13 residues. Profiling relied on immunoSEQ multiplex PCR, and the TCRdb table lists in-frame clones only, not all of them. The profile shows tens of thousands of clones, approximately 90% of them singletons. These data belong to a study of T cells in tuberculosis. Adolescents were screened for latent TB by skin test and IGRA. What was sequenced was PBMCs. The chain couples TRBV21-1 to TRBJ1-2; the DNA was not compared with TRBD1, the D call given in the table. TRBV21-1 corresponds to a pseudogene. This TCR was recovered from a donor aged 10-35 years with latent tuberculosis or without tuberculosis infection. Some clones in this sample may be carry-over from other donors' samples. CDR3 loop: CASSKRGRGGYTF. CDR3 sequence (DNA): TGTGCCAGCAGCAAGAGGGGGCGAGGTGGCTACACCTTC.